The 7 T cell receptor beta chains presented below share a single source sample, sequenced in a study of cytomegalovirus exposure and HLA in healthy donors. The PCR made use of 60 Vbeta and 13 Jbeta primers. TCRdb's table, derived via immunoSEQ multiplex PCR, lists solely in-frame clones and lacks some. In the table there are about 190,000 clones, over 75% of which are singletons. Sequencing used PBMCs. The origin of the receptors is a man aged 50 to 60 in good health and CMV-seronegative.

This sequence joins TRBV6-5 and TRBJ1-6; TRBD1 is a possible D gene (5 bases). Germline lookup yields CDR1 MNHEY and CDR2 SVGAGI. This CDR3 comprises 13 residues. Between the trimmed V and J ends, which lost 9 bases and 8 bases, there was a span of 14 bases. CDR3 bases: TGTGCCAGTGCGTTAGACAGATATTCACCCCTCCACTTT. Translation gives CASALDRYSPLHF.

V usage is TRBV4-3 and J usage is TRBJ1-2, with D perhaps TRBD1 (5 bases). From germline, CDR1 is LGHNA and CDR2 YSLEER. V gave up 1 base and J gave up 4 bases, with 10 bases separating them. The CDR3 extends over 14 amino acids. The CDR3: CASSQGQSGYGYTF. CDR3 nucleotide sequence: TGCGCCAGCAGCCAAGGACAGTCTGGCTATGGCTACACCTTC.

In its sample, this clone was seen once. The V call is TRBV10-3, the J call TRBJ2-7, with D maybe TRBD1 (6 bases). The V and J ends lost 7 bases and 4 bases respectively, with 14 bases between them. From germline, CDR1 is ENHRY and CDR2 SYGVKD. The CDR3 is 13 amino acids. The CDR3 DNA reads TGTGCCATCACCAGGGAACAGGGTTACGAGCAGTACTTC. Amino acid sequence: CAITREQGYEQYF.

The CDR3 bases are TGTGCCATCAATCGACAGTCCGATCAGCCCCAGCATTTT. Protein product: CAINRQSDQPQHF. J is TRBJ1-5 and V is TRBV10-3, with TRBD1 as a possible D gene (5 bases). V shed 7 bases and J shed 5 bases, with 12 bases lying between them. Germline V gene lookup returns CDR1 ENHRY and CDR2 SYGVKD. This CDR3 contains 13 residues.

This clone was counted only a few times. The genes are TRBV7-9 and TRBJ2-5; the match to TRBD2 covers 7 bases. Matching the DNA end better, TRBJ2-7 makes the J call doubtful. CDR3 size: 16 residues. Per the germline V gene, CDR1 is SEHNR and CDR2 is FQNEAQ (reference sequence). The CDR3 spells CASSLVARGTASEQYF. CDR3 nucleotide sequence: TGTGCCAGCAGCTTAGTGGCGCGGGGGACCGCCTCCGAGCAGTACTTC.

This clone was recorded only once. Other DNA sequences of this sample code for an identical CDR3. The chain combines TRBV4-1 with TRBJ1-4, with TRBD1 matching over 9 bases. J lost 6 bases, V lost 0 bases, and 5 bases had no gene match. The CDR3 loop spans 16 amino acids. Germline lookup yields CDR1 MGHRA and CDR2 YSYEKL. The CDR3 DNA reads TGCGCCAGCAGCCAAGAGGGGACAGGGATTTATGAAAAACTGTTTTTT. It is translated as CASSQEGTGIYEKLFF.

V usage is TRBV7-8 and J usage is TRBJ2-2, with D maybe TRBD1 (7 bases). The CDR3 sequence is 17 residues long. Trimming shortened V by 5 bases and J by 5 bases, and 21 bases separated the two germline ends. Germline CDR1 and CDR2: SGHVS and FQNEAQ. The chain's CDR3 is CASSILQGGSGTGELFF. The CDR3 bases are TGTGCCAGCAGCATTCTCCAGGGGGGTAGTGGAACCGGGGAGCTGTTTTTT. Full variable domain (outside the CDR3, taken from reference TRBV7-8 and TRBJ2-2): GAGVSQSPRYKVAKRGQDVALRCDPISGHVSLFWYQQALGQGPEFLTYFQNEAQLDKSGLPSDRFFAERPEGSVSTLKIQRTQQEDSAVYLCASSILQGGSGTGELFFGEGSRLTVL.